The T cell receptor (beta chain) under discussion was sequenced for a study of CD8 T cells in ankylosing spondylitis. Study findings and constraints: Significant enrichment of disease-linked clones was reportedly seen in matched ankylosing spondylitis synovial fluid. Clones linked to the disease showed a CD8+ phenotype. They occurred at relatively low frequencies in peripheral blood. Blood of patients with ankylosing spondylitis appeared to be characterized by a TCR beta motif of fewer than 10 highly homologous variants.

The CDR3 sequence is 15 residues long. The germline CDR1 and CDR2 sequences are SGHNT and YENEEA. Germline trimming cut 1 base from V and 4 bases from J; bases unmatched to any gene: 5. Points on this clonotype: Antigen unknown.

TCRdb redid the calling of the 5' RACE reads with MiXCR, one entry per CDR3 protein. The sample contains under 150,000 distinct CDR3 sequences, around 9.3% of which appear only once. Sequenced: blood, either unsorted or a sorted T cell fraction (not recorded which). The sequence was collected from a male donor with ankylosing spondylitis or in good health (not recorded which). The rearrangement links TRBV11-3 to TRBJ2-3; TRBD1 agrees at 7 bases. The DNA of the CDR3 is TGTGCCAGCAGCTTAGCAGGGGGATCCGCAGATACGCAGTATTTT. Amino acids: CASSLAGGSADTQYF.